The rows below give T cell receptor beta chains drawn from one sample of a study of blood T cell repertoires in COVID-19. Repertoires were generated with immunoSEQ multiplex PCR, while TCRdb's copy carries only in-frame clones and drops some. This repertoire shows roughly 110,000 clones, 88% found once; its top ten account for about 6.8%. The sample consisted of peripheral blood. These receptors were obtained from a man aged 45-65 years with active or convalescent COVID-19. The conserved cysteine and the conserved F or W are not part of the CDR3 here. Fields, in order: D gene, V gene, CDR3 protein. The D gene is left open where the match is weak.

D gene: NA; V gene: TRBV6-6; CDR3 protein: ASSQEVDYGYT
D gene: TRBD2; V gene: TRBV19; CDR3 protein: ASSIAGRAGEQY
D gene: TRBD2; V gene: TRBV7-9; CDR3 protein: ASSSGLEVGQY
D gene: TRBD1; V gene: TRBV9; CDR3 protein: ASSVATWTGGGSYT
D gene: NA; V gene: TRBV15; CDR3 protein: ATSRDAGPRQHGYT
D gene: TRBD1; V gene: TRBV7-9; CDR3 protein: ASSRTGDEKLF
D gene: TRBD1; V gene: TRBV2; CDR3 protein: ASRGQGVYEKLF
D gene: NA; V gene: TRBV5-1; CDR3 protein: ASSLAINNEQF
D gene: TRBD2; V gene: TRBV5-1; CDR3 protein: ASSRGLADSTDTQY
D gene: NA; V gene: TRBV28; CDR3 protein: ASSLRTDYGYT
D gene: NA; V gene: TRBV30; CDR3 protein: AWGAPIQY
D gene: NA; V gene: TRBV11-2; CDR3 protein: ASSLGRGSYEQY
D gene: NA; V gene: TRBV15; CDR3 protein: ATRPRQGYNEQF
D gene: TRBD1; V gene: TRBV6-5; CDR3 protein: ASKEDRAYNQPQH
D gene: NA; V gene: TRBV7-9; CDR3 protein: ASQVGELNNQPQH
D gene: TRBD1; V gene: TRBV7-2; CDR3 protein: ASSFPTGGVTEAF
D gene: TRBD2; V gene: TRBV7-7; CDR3 protein: ASSPREGLPRLTYEQY
D gene: TRBD2; V gene: TRBV6-2/TRBV6-3; CDR3 protein: ASNPGGSSIRSYNEQF
D gene: NA; V gene: TRBV6-5; CDR3 protein: ASRQDSNQPQH
D gene: TRBD1; V gene: TRBV11-3; CDR3 protein: ASSVGQGDTDTQY
D gene: TRBD2; V gene: TRBV28; CDR3 protein: ASSSPGLAGGNEQF
D gene: TRBD1; V gene: TRBV2; CDR3 protein: ASSPQGINEKLF
D gene: NA; V gene: TRBV19; CDR3 protein: ASSMRLLRRGGNYGYT
D gene: NA; V gene: TRBV5-1; CDR3 protein: ASSQRSSYEQY
D gene: NA; V gene: TRBV20-1; CDR3 protein: SLRDLLKQF
D gene: TRBD1; V gene: TRBV19; CDR3 protein: ASSDREVSPLH
D gene: NA; V gene: TRBV6-5; CDR3 protein: ASTPGWNSPLH
D gene: NA; V gene: TRBV27; CDR3 protein: ASKFQGYSNQPQH
D gene: TRBD1; V gene: TRBV7-7; CDR3 protein: ASSLGTGDGTGELF
D gene: TRBD1; V gene: TRBV30; CDR3 protein: AWRKGQSDYGYT
D gene: TRBD2; V gene: TRBV4-1; CDR3 protein: ASSHPELAENEQF
D gene: TRBD1; V gene: TRBV11-3; CDR3 protein: ASSLDRGNEQY
D gene: NA; V gene: TRBV18; CDR3 protein: ASSPSTGGTEAF
D gene: TRBD1; V gene: TRBV28; CDR3 protein: ASSGQGRSF
D gene: TRBD1; V gene: TRBV6-5; CDR3 protein: ASSYGQGFQYGYT
D gene: NA; V gene: TRBV10-3; CDR3 protein: AISESVGNTEAF
D gene: TRBD1; V gene: TRBV7-2; CDR3 protein: ASSSAGGFKALH
D gene: NA; V gene: TRBV30; CDR3 protein: AWSARSGLSNQPQH
D gene: NA; V gene: TRBV11-3; CDR3 protein: ASSGSDNSPLH
D gene: NA; V gene: TRBV25-1; CDR3 protein: ASSEPGDRSYEQY
D gene: TRBD1; V gene: TRBV28; CDR3 protein: ASRTGVDYGYT
D gene: TRBD1; V gene: TRBV10-2; CDR3 protein: ASSEEHSNRGEKLF
D gene: TRBD2; V gene: TRBV28; CDR3 protein: ASSPGLAGLTYEQY